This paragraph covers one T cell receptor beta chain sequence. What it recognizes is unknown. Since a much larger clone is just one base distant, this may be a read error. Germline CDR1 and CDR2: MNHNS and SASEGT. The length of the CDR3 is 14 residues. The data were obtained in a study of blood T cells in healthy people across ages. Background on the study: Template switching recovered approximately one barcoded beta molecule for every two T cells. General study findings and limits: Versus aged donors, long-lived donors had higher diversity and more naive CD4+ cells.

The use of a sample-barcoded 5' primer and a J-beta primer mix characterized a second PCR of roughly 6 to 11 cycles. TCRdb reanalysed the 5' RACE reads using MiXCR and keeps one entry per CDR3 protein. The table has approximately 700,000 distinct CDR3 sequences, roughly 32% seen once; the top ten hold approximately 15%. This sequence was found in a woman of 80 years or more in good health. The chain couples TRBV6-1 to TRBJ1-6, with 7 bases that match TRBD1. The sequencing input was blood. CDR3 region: CANSEGTASPPLHF. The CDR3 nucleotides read TGTGCCAACAGTGAAGGGACAGCCTCCCCACCCCTCCACTTT.